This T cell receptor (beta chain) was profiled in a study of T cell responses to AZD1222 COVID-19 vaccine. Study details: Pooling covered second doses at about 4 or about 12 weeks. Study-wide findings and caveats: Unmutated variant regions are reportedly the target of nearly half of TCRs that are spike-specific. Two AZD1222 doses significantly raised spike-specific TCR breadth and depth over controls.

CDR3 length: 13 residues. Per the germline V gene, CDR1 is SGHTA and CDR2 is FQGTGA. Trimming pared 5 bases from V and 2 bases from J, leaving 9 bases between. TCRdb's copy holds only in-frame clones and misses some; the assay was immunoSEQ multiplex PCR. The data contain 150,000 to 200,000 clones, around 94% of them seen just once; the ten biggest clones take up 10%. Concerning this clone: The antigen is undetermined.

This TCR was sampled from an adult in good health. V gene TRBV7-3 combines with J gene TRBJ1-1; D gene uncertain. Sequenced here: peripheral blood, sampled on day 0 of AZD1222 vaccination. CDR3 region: CASSNRANTEAFF. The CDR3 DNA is TGTGCCAGCAGCAATCGGGCAAACACTGAAGCTTTCTTT.